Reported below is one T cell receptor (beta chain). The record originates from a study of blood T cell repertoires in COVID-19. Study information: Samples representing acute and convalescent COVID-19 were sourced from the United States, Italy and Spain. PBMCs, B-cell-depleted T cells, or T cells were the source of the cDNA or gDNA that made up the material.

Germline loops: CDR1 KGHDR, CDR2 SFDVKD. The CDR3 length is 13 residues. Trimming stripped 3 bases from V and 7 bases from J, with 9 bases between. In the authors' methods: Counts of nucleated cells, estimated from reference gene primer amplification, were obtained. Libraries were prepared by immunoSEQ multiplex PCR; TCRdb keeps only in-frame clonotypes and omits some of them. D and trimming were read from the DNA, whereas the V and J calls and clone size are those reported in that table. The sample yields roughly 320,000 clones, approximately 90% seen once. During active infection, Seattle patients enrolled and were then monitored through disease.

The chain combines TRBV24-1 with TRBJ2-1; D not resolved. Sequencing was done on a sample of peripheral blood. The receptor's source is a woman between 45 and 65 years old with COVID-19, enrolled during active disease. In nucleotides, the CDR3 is TGTGCCACCAGTGATAGAGGAAATAATGAGCAGTTCTTC. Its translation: CATSDRGNNEQFF.